Listed below are T cell receptor beta chains from one sample, sequenced in a study of metastatic and nonmetastatic thyroid tumors. TCRdb re-clonotyped the PCR reads through MiXCR. The sample contains about 92,000 clones, approximately 15% of which appear only once. The specimen was blood. The receptors shown here come from a female donor with papillary thyroid cancer or a benign thyroid nodule (not recorded which). Some clones in this sample may be carry-over from other donors' samples. Both conserved end residues are part of each CDR3. The D gene is left open where the match is weak. Expanded clones get a size class; other rows say once, few or many, or leave the size out.

abundance	d_gene	j_gene	v_gene	CDR3aa	CDR3nt
NA	NA	TRBJ2-5	TRBV5-1	CASSDWTGFREETQYF	TGCGCCAGCAGCGATTGGACGGGCTTTCGGGAGGAGACCCAGTACTTC
many	TRBD2	TRBJ2-1	TRBV7-2	CASSFAGGVGNEQFF	TGTGCCAGCAGCTTCGCGGGGGGGGTTGGAAATGAGCAGTTCTTC
NA	NA	TRBJ1-1	TRBV2	CASSLDRRDTEAFF	TGTGCCAGCAGCTTAGACAGGAGGGACACTGAAGCTTTCTTT
many	TRBD1	TRBJ2-2	TRBV4-2	CASSQPRGQGSTGELFF	TGTGCCAGCAGCCAACCGAGGGGGCAGGGCTCGACCGGGGAGCTGTTTTTT
many	NA	TRBJ2-1	TRBV28	CASSPGVLGVEQFF	TGTGCCAGCAGTCCGGGGGTGCTCGGTGTGGAGCAGTTCTTC
many	NA	TRBJ1-4	TRBV20-1	CSARQPSNEKLFF	TGCAGTGCCAGACAGCCCTCTAATGAAAAACTGTTTTTT
many	NA	TRBJ1-3	TRBV4-2	CASSLGAAGNTIYF	TGTGCCAGCAGCCTCGGGGCAGCTGGAAACACCATATATTTT
many	TRBD2	TRBJ2-2	TRBV24-1	CATSDSGTSSTGELFF	TGTGCCACCAGTGATTCCGGGACTAGCTCGACCGGGGAGCTGTTTTTT
NA	NA	TRBJ1-4	TRBV30	CACTTGTEEKLFF	TGTGCCTGCACCACAGGGACGGAGGAAAAACTGTTTTTT
many	NA	TRBJ1-5	TRBV2	CASSLGGGNQPQHF	TGTGCCAGCAGTCTGGGGGGCGGCAATCAGCCCCAGCATTTT
many	NA	TRBJ1-2	TRBV7-9	CASSLPGRSYGYTF	TGTGCCAGCAGCTTACCAGGTCGCTCCTATGGCTACACCTTC
few	NA	TRBJ1-3	TRBV10-2	CASSGSPWPIGNTIYF	TGCGCCAGCAGTGGGTCTCCATGGCCTATAGGAAACACCATATATTTT
many	TRBD1	TRBJ1-5	TRBV20-1	CSARDPGTEINPQHF	TGCAGTGCTAGAGATCCCGGGACAGAAATCAATCCCCAGCATTTT
NA	NA	TRBJ1-5	TRBV27	CAISLMSGFNQPQHF	TGTGCCATCAGTTTAATGTCAGGTTTCAATCAGCCCCAGCATTTT
many	TRBD2	TRBJ2-3	TRBV28	CASSPQGLAGGIGGTDTQYF	TGTGCCAGCAGTCCTCAGGGACTAGCGGGGGGTATAGGCGGTACAGATACGCAGTATTTT
many	NA	TRBJ2-1	TRBV9	CASSVETAYNEQFF	TGTGCCAGCAGCGTAGAGACAGCTTACAATGAGCAGTTCTTC
many	NA	TRBJ1-2	TRBV6-1	CASSESTGSAVYGYTF	TGTGCCAGCAGCGAGTCTACTGGGTCCGCCGTGTATGGCTACACCTTC
many	NA	TRBJ1-2	TRBV28	CASNPRGVGVYGYTF	TGTGCCAGCAACCCCCGGGGGGTAGGGGTCTATGGCTACACCTTC
few	TRBD1	TRBJ1-1	TRBV6-1	CAGRPDRGRRSFF	TGTGCCGGCAGGCCGGACAGGGGGCGGAGGTCTTTCTTT
many	NA	TRBJ1-5	TRBV12-3/TRBV12-4	CASRQEYSNQPQHF	TGTGCCAGCCGACAGGAGTATAGCAATCAGCCCCAGCATTTT
many	TRBD1	TRBJ2-1	TRBV5-1	CASSSNVGTGVRNEQFF	TGCGCCAGCAGCTCTAATGTGGGGACAGGGGTTAGAAATGAGCAGTTCTTC
NA	TRBD1	TRBJ1-3	TRBV7-2	CASSYDRADTIYF	TGTGCCAGCAGCTATGACAGGGCTGACACCATATATTTT
many	TRBD1	TRBJ2-3	TRBV5-1	CASSRDRHTDTQYF	TGCGCCAGCAGCCGGGACAGGCACACAGATACGCAGTATTTT
few	NA	TRBJ2-7	TRBV28	CASSFGEGAVPRYF	NA
NA	TRBD1	TRBJ2-7	TRBV30	CAWSAGQGFYEQYF	TGTGCCTGGAGTGCGGGACAGGGGTTCTACGAGCAGTACTTC
few	NA	TRBJ2-3	TRBV5-4	CASSLAVGVSGTDTQYF	TGTGCCAGCAGCTTGGCCGTCGGGGTTTCAGGCACAGATACGCAGTATTTT
many	NA	TRBJ1-2	TRBV4-1	CATRPAGGGYGYTF	TGCGCCACCCGACCGGCGGGGGGCGGCTATGGCTACACCTTC
many	NA	TRBJ1-5	TRBV28	CASSSLPGPLNQPQHF	TGTGCCAGCAGTTCACTTCCGGGACCCTTAAATCAGCCCCAGCATTTT
many	NA	TRBJ1-2	TRBV11-1	CASSLGVATGSRGYTF	TGTGCCAGCAGCTTAGGAGTCGCGACAGGATCTCGAGGCTACACCTTC
many	NA	TRBJ2-1	TRBV18	CASSLRLWTDGNEQFF	TGTGCCAGCTCACTCCGATTGTGGACCGACGGCAATGAGCAGTTCTTC
many	NA	TRBJ1-1	TRBV30	CAWSVGSRDTEAFF	TGTGCCTGGAGTGTAGGTAGCAGGGACACTGAAGCTTTCTTT
NA	NA	TRBJ1-2	TRBV30	CSWSFGSVGYTF	TGTTCCTGGAGTTTTGGGTCGGTTGGCTACACCTTC
NA	NA	TRBJ2-1	TRBV6-1	CASSEVGVSKQF	TGTGCCAGCAGTGAAGTTGGTGTCAGCAAGCAATTC
many	NA	TRBJ1-4	TRBV10-2	CASKPDSNEKLFF	TGCGCCAGCAAACCTGATAGTAATGAAAAACTGTTTTTT
many	NA	TRBJ1-1	TRBV18	CASSPIANTEAFF	TGTGCCAGCTCACCAATAGCGAACACTGAAGCTTTCTTT
few	NA	TRBJ2-7	TRBV7-2	CASSLTFYEQYF	TGTGCCAGCAGCTTGACCTTCTACGAGCAGTACTTC
many	NA	TRBJ2-5	TRBV12-3/TRBV12-4	CASSYHPKETQYF	TGTGCCAGCAGCTACCATCCAAAAGAGACCCAGTACTTC
many	NA	TRBJ2-1	TRBV20-1	CSARDNEQFF	TGCAGTGCTAGGGACAATGAGCAGTTCTTC
many	NA	TRBJ1-1	TRBV4-1	CASSQREGQNTEAFF	TGCGCCAGCAGCCAAAGAGAGGGCCAGAACACTGAAGCTTTCTTT
NA	NA	TRBJ1-1	TRBV5-6	CASSLGEVRRLRAEAFF	TGTGCCAGCAGCTTGGGGGAGGTCCGGAGGCTGCGGGCTGAAGCTTTCTTT
few	TRBD1	TRBJ2-7	TRBV2	CAKRQGAVYEQYF	TGTGCCAAACGACAGGGGGCGGTCTACGAGCAGTACTTC
many	NA	TRBJ1-5	TRBV19	CASSPDRFEGQPQHF	TGTGCCAGTAGCCCAGACAGGTTTGAAGGGCAGCCCCAGCATTTT
many	NA	TRBJ1-4	TRBV20-1	CSARIARRATNEKLFF	TGCAGTGCTAGAATCGCAAGGAGAGCAACTAATGAAAAACTGTTTTTT
many	NA	TRBJ2-1	TRBV11-2	CASSLRAREAEEQFF	TGTGCCAGCAGCTTACGGGCTAGGGAGGCGGAGGAGCAGTTCTTC
many	NA	TRBJ2-3	TRBV7-3	CASSFGLTRTDTQYF	TGTGCCAGCAGCTTTGGCCTAACCCGCACAGATACGCAGTATTTT
many	NA	TRBJ2-4	TRBV29-1	CSAGKEGNIQYF	TGCAGCGCTGGGAAGGAGGGGAACATTCAGTACTTC
many	TRBD1	TRBJ2-7	TRBV12-3/TRBV12-4	CASIFNRGQAHSEQYF	TGTGCCAGCATCTTTAACAGGGGACAGGCCCATTCCGAGCAGTACTTC
many	TRBD2	TRBJ2-2	TRBV5-1	CASSFIGTSANTGELFF	TGCGCCAGCAGCTTCATTGGGACTAGCGCGAACACCGGGGAGCTGTTTTTT
many	NA	TRBJ2-1	TRBV7-2	CASSLATGWGNEQFF	TGTGCCAGCAGCTTAGCTACAGGTTGGGGAAATGAGCAGTTCTTC
NA	NA	TRBJ2-7	TRBV6-2/TRBV6-3	CASSYSPAETYEQYF	TGTGCCAGCAGTTACTCGCCGGCGGAGACCTACGAGCAGTACTTC
many	NA	TRBJ2-5	TRBV28	CASSSGADSSGTQYF	TGTGCCAGCAGTTCTGGGGCCGACTCCTCGGGGACCCAGTACTTC
many	NA	TRBJ2-7	TRBV7-2	CASSLAKGSPYEQYF	TGTGCCAGCAGCTTAGCTAAGGGTTCACCTTACGAGCAGTACTTC
many	NA	TRBJ1-2	TRBV7-9	CASSFGGDGYTF	TGTGCCAGCAGCTTCGGGGGGGATGGCTACACCTTC